This entry is about one T cell receptor (beta chain). One entry per CDR3 protein results from TCRdb running MiXCR on the RT-PCR reads. The table has about half a million distinct CDR3 sequences, roughly 27% seen once; the top ten hold about 1.9%. The data were obtained in a study of response to subunit inactivated influenza vaccine. Germline-derived CDR1 and CDR2 are SGHTA and FQGNSA. The CDR3 consists of 13 residues. Between the trimmed V and J ends, which lost 4 bases and 4 bases, there was a span of 8 bases. The clonotype originates from a man aged 50 to 59 who received an inactivated influenza vaccine. Sequencing was performed on CD4+ T cells sorted from PBMCs, taken 5 days after vaccination. The chain recombines TRBV7-2 with TRBJ1-5, with D perhaps TRBD1 (5 bases). The CDR3 nucleotides read TGTGCCAGCAGCTCGACAGTTAATCAGCCCCAGCATTTT. Translation gives CASSSTVNQPQHF.